One T cell receptor beta chain is described in this entry. One entry per CDR3 protein, called by TCRdb with MiXCR from the 5' RACE reads. The table records 1,800,000 or so distinct CDR3 sequences, under 35% of them present only once. This record belongs to a study of identical twins. The V segment lost 2 bases and the J segment 4 bases; nucleotides outside the gene matches: 6. The CDR3 consists of 16 residues. Germline lookup yields CDR1 MGHDK and CDR2 SYGVNS. The sequenced material came from cord blood. The origin of this receptor is a newborn girl in good health. The chain couples TRBV25-1 to TRBJ1-1, with 11 bases identical to TRBD1. CDR3 DNA sequence: TGTGCCAGCAGTGAACTCGGACAGGGGGCACCCACTGAAGCTTTCTTT. This encodes CASSELGQGAPTEAFF.